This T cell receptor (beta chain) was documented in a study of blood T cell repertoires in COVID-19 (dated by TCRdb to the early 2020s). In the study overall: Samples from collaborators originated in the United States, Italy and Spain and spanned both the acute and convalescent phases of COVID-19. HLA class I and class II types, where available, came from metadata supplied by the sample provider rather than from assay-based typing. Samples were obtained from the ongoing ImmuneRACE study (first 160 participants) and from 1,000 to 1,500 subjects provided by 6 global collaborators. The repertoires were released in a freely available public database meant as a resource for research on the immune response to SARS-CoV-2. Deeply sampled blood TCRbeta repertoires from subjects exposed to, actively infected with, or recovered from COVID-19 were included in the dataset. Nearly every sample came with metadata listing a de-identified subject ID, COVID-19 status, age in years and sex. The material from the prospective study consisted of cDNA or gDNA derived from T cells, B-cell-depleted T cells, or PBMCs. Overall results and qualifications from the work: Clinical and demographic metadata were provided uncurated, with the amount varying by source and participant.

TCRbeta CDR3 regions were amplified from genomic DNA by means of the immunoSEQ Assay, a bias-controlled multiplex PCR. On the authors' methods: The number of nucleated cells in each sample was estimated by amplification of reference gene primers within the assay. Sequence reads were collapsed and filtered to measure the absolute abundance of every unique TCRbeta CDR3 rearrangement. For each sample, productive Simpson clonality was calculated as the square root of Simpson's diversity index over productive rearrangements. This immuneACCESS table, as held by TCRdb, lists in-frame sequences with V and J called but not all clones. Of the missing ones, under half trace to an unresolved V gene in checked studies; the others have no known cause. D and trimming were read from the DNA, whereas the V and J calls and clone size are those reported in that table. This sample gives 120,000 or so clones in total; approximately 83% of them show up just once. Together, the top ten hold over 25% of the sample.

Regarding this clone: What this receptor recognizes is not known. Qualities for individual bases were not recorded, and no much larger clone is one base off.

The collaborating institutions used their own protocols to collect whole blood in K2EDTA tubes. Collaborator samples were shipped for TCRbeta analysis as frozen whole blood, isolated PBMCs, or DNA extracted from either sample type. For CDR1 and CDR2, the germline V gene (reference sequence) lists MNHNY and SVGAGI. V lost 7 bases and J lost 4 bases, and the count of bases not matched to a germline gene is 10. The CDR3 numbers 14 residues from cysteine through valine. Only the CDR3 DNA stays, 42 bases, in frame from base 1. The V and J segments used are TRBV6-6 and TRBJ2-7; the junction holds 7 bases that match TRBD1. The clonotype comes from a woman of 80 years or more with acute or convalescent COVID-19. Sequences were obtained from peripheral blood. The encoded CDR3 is CASKEGAGVYEQYV. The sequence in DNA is TGTGCCAGCAAAGAGGGGGCAGGGGTATACGAGCAGTACGTC.